The following is a T cell receptor beta chain sequence with its context. The entry originates in a study of blood T cell repertoires in COVID-19. Whole-study context: T cells, B-cell-depleted T cells, or PBMCs supplied cDNA or gDNA.

Clones were sequenced by immunoSEQ multiplex PCR, and TCRdb holds only the in-frame ones, with some missing. The top ten hold around 1.9% of the sample, which has 100,000 to 150,000 clones, 80% to 95% seen once. One Seattle source followed patients from active infection through their disease course. V was pared by 3 bases and J by 2 bases, with 16 bases between. Germline V gives CDR1 MDHEN, CDR2 SYDVKM. The CDR3 is 16 residues long. The clonotype originates from a man aged 50-59 years with COVID-19, enrolled during active disease. Sample: peripheral blood. This rearrangement joins TRBV28 to TRBJ1-2, with D possibly being TRBD1 (5 bases). CDR3 nucleotide sequence: TGTGCCAGCAGTTTTCAGTTGCAGGGAACCAACTATGGCTACACCTTC. Protein product: CASSFQLQGTNYGYTF.